Shown below are 9 T cell receptor beta chains from a single sample sequenced in a study of T cells expressing NK-cell markers. TCRdb re-called the 5' RACE reads and catalogs CDR3 proteins one per entry, DNA excluded. In all, the sample yields under 600,000 distinct CDR3 sequences. The source material was blood T cells: a sorted CD56 or NKG2C T cell subset, CD4+ or CD8+ T cells, or bulk PBMC T cells (not recorded which). All receptors derive from a woman between 45 and 60 years old in good health.

The rearrangement links TRBV20-1 to TRBJ2-7; TCRdb reports TRBD1, a call that lacks DNA to check it against. Germline V gives CDR1 DFQATT, CDR2 SNEGSKA (reference sequence). The CDR3 is 15 residues long. CDR3 sequence: CSAFQPGQPSYEQYF.

The V and J genes are TRBV2 and TRBJ2-1; TCRdb calls TRBD1, which cannot be checked without DNA. The CDR3 contains 15 residues. Germline V gene lookup returns CDR1 SNHLY and CDR2 FYNNEI. CDR3 sequence: CASSRGGGFYNEQFF.

CDR3 region: CASSTPGLNSGANVLTF. The V call is TRBV6-1, the J call TRBJ2-6; TCRdb's D gene call, TRBD2, goes unchecked for lack of DNA. The CDR3 length is 17 residues. Germline V CDR1 and CDR2: MNHNS, SASEGT.

This sequence joins TRBV29-1 and TRBJ2-1; with no DNA, the TCRdb D assignment of TRBD1 cannot be verified. The CDR3 has 13 amino acids. Germline V CDR1 and CDR2: SQVTM, ANQGSEA. CDR3 region: CSVGAADPNEQFF.

The chain uses TRBV24-1 and TRBJ2-1. The CDR3 length is 15 residues. The germline CDR1 and CDR2 sequences are KGHDR and SFDVKD. The CDR3 protein is CATSDLWAKNNEQFF.

V is TRBV11-2 and J is TRBJ2-1; TCRdb reports TRBD2, a call that lacks DNA to check it against. Germline CDR1 reads SGHAT; CDR2 reads FQNNGV. The CDR3 covers 17 residues. This CDR3 reads CASSLDSGTSANNEQFF. The entire variable domain, with the rest obtained from reference TRBV11-2 and TRBJ2-1, is as follows: EAGVAQSPRYKIIEKRQSVAFWCNPISGHATLYWYQQILGQGPKLLIQFQNNGVVDDSQLPKDRFSAERLKGVDSTLKIQPAKLEDSAVYLCASSLDSGTSANNEQFFGPGTRLTVL.

The CDR3 here is CSARDFGEPDTEAFF. The chain is built from TRBV20-1 and TRBJ1-1; TCRdb lists TRBD1, though no DNA is available to test this call. The germline V gene encodes CDR1 DFQATT and CDR2 SNEGSKA (reference sequence). This CDR3 has 15 amino acids.

This chain joins TRBV20-1 and TRBJ2-1; absent DNA, TCRdb's TRBD2 call cannot be checked. Germline V lookup: CDR1 DFQATT, CDR2 SNEGSKA (reference sequence). The CDR3 runs 16 residues. This CDR3 is CSARPILAGIQNEQFF.

V gene TRBV21-1 combines with J gene TRBJ2-4. TRBV21-1 is termed a pseudogene. The CDR3 covers 15 residues. This chain's CDR3 is CASSKGFLAKNIQYF.